The 16 T cell receptor beta chains presented below share a single source sample, sequenced in a study of T-cell memory formation after mild COVID-19. Each CDR3 protein is one row after TCRdb ran MiXCR on the 5' RACE reads. The data contain about 410,000 distinct CDR3 sequences, roughly 18% of them singletons. Sample: PBMCs or a T cell subset sorted from them (not recorded which). Source of these receptors: a man between 18 and 29 years old who had mild COVID-19 (a few samples of this study predate the infection). Cell type and time point are not known.

The genes are TRBV4-1 and TRBJ1-5, with 7 bases lining up with TRBD1. The CDR3 is made up of 15 amino acids. CDR1 and CDR2 (germline): MGHRA, YSYEKL. Trimming removed 1 base from V and 9 bases from J; junction bases left unmatched: 9. The CDR3 sequence: CASSQGQGTSWPQHF. As DNA, the CDR3 is TGCGCCAGCAGCCAAGGACAGGGCACGTCTTGGCCCCAGCATTTT.

The chain recombines TRBV6-5 with TRBJ1-4; tentative D call: TRBD1 (5 bases). V lost 6 bases to trimming and J lost 4 bases, with 21 bases between them. Germline V gene sequence: CDR1 MNHEY, CDR2 SVGAGI. There are 17 residues in the CDR3. The DNA of the CDR3 is TGTGCCAGCAGCCTGACAGTCAACGATCGGTTTAATGAAAAACTGTTTTTT. It specifies CASSLTVNDRFNEKLFF.

This rearrangement joins TRBV10-3 to TRBJ2-1, with D possibly being TRBD2 (6 bases). Looked up from germline, CDR1 is ENHRY and CDR2 is SYGVKD. This CDR3 is built from 16 residues. Trimming took off 3 bases at V and 0 bases at J, with 12 bases between the two ends. CDR3: CAISELAEYSYNEQFF. DNA for the CDR3: TGTGCCATCAGTGAATTAGCGGAATACTCCTACAATGAGCAGTTCTTC.

This clonotype was counted at least ten times. The genes are TRBV7-9 and TRBJ1-1; D is unclear. The CDR3 spans 11 residues. V dropped 5 bases and J dropped 6 bases, with 7 bases sitting between them. Looked up from germline, CDR1 is SEHNR and CDR2 is FQNEAQ (reference sequence). The CDR3 sequence: CASSGVAEAFF. In nucleotides, the CDR3 is TGTGCCAGCAGCGGGGTAGCTGAAGCTTTCTTT.

This clonotype has ten or more counts. V is TRBV12-3 or TRBV12-4 and J is TRBJ2-7, with a weak D call TRBD1 (6 bases). The CDR3 sequence is 14 residues long. Trimming shortened V by 5 bases and J by 0 bases, and 11 bases separated the two germline ends. CDR3 protein: CASSPRGTSYEQYF. The CDR3 region has the DNA TGTGCCAGCAGTCCCAGGGGTACCTCCTACGAGCAGTACTTC.

This clonotype turned up a few times. The V and J genes are TRBV7-2 and TRBJ1-5; D is perhaps TRBD1 (5 bases). The V end was cut by 2 bases, the J end by 0 bases, with 8 bases between. The germline V gene encodes CDR1 SGHTA and CDR2 FQGNSA. The CDR3 is made up of 15 amino acids. The CDR3 DNA reads TGTGCCAGCAGCTTATACGGGACTAGCAATCAGCCCCAGCATTTT. This encodes CASSLYGTSNQPQHF.

The chain is built from TRBV10-1 and TRBJ2-2; 7 bases align to TRBD1. Germline V gene lookup returns CDR1 WNHNN and CDR2 SYGVQD (reference sequence). V was clipped by 5 bases and J by 5 bases; unmatched bases: 5. The length of the CDR3 is 14 residues. CDR3 bases: TGCGCCAGCAGTCGGACAGGTGGGACCGGGGAGCTGTTTTTT. Its protein is CASSRTGGTGELFF.

This clonotype was observed many times. The genes are TRBV5-6 and TRBJ1-2, with D perhaps matching TRBD1 (6 bases). CDR1 and CDR2 from the germline V gene are SGHDT and YYEEEE. V lost 0 bases, J lost 8 bases, and 14 bases lay in between. This CDR3 is built from 14 residues. For the CDR3, the DNA is TGTGCCAGCAGCTTGGCCGGGGGACAACCCGGCTACACCTTC. Translating gives CASSLAGGQPGYTF.

This chain uses TRBV6-5 with TRBJ2-1; D possibly corresponds to TRBD1 (6 bases). Trimming left V 7 bases short and J 8 bases short, with 18 bases between. This CDR3 has 14 residues. Per germline, CDR1 MNHEY and CDR2 SVGAGI. The CDR3, as DNA: TGTGCCAGCACCCTCCCAGGGGTCAGGTATGAGCAGTTCTTC. Protein sequence: CASTLPGVRYEQFF.

This sequence joins TRBV12-3 or TRBV12-4 and TRBJ2-7; D uncertain. The CDR3 consists of 12 residues. Trimming took off 5 bases at V and 2 bases at J, with 7 bases between the two ends. This CDR3 reads CASSINTYEQYF. The CDR3 nucleotides read TGTGCCAGCAGTATAAACACCTACGAGCAGTACTTC.

The chain is built from TRBV4-3 and TRBJ2-4; perhaps TRBD1 as D (7 bases). V shed 6 bases and J shed 6 bases, with 18 bases lying between them. Germline lookup yields CDR1 LGHNA and CDR2 YSLEER. There are 15 residues in the CDR3. Written as DNA, the CDR3 is TGCGCCAGCAGACTTAGAGGAGGGGGCGTAAACATTCAGTACTTC. Residues: CASRLRGGGVNIQYF.

This clonotype was counted many times. The V gene is TRBV18, the J gene TRBJ1-2; unclear D gene. This CDR3 contains 15 residues. V lost 3 bases to trimming and J lost 2 bases, with 13 bases between them. The V gene's germline CDR1 is KGHSH and CDR2 LQKENI. The chain's CDR3 is CASSPPMMPNYGYTF. CDR3 bases: TGTGCCAGCTCACCTCCGATGATGCCCAACTATGGCTACACCTTC.

The genes are TRBV5-1 and TRBJ1-2, with 8 positions matching TRBD1. J gave up 4 bases and V 4 bases, and 9 bases lay outside the gene matches. CDR3 length: 15 amino acids. Germline V gene sequence: CDR1 SGHRS, CDR2 YFSETQ. CDR3 protein: CASSTQGAQSYGYTF. The DNA for the CDR3 is TGCGCCAGCAGCACTCAGGGGGCGCAAAGCTATGGCTACACCTTC.

The chain joins TRBV29-1 to TRBJ2-7, with a tentative D call TRBD1 (5 bases). V shed 4 bases and J shed 4 bases, with 23 bases lying between them. Germline V lookup: CDR1 SQVTM, CDR2 ANQGSEA. This CDR3 comprises 16 residues. The DNA for the CDR3 is TGCAGCGTTGTTTTGTGGAAGGGGATTGCGCCTTACGAGCAGTACTTC. Translation gives CSVVLWKGIAPYEQYF.

The V call is TRBV5-1, the J call TRBJ1-4, with D hard to call. Germline CDR1 and CDR2: SGHRS and YFSETQ. This CDR3 spans 15 amino acids. Trimming removed 5 bases from V and 7 bases from J, with 18 bases in between. In DNA form, the CDR3 reads TGCGCCAGCAGATTGTATACCCCGGGAGGTGAAAAACTGTTTTTT. This sequence encodes CASRLYTPGGEKLFF.

The chain joins TRBV7-2 to TRBJ2-5; 7 bases match TRBD2. The CDR3 is 15 amino acids. V was clipped by 3 bases and J by 5 bases; unmatched bases: 9. Germline CDR1 is SGHTA and CDR2 is FQGNSA. This chain's CDR3 is CASSFGAGRAETQYF. The CDR3 DNA follows: TGTGCCAGCAGCTTTGGAGCGGGGAGGGCGGAGACCCAGTACTTC.